This record looks at one T cell receptor beta chain sequence and its context. This entry belongs to a study of T-cell memory formation after mild COVID-19. Study context: TCR clusters largely stayed donor specific.

Each CDR3 protein gets one entry after TCRdb re-called the 5' RACE reads with MiXCR. The sample lists roughly 170,000 distinct CDR3 sequences, about 22% occurring once. Germline assignment: CDR1 LNHDA and CDR2 SQIVND (reference sequence). V lost 7 bases, J lost 6 bases, and 17 bases stayed unmatched. This CDR3 is built from 16 residues. The genes are TRBV19 and TRBJ2-7, with 8 positions matching TRBD1. Sequenced sample: PBMCs or a T cell subset sorted from them (not recorded which). The clonotype originates from an adult woman who had mild COVID-19 (a few samples of this study predate the infection). Cell type and time point are not known. In DNA form, the CDR3 reads TGTGCCAGTAAGGATGGGTTCGGACAGGGTGTCTCCGAGCAGTACTTC. Amino acid sequence: CASKDGFGQGVSEQYF.